The 29 T cell receptor beta chains below all came from one sample that was sequenced in a study of T-cell reconstitution after alpha-beta-depleted transplantation in children. Unique molecular identifiers were built into the TCRbeta library. A single record per CDR3 protein comes from TCRdb applying MiXCR to the PCR reads. The sample yields hundreds of thousands of distinct CDR3 sequences, about an eighth seen once. The material sequenced was PBMCs, taken before TCRalphabeta/CD19-depleted stem cell transplant. All receptors derive from a girl aged 2 to 9 with congenital amegakaryocytic thrombocytopenia, due to receive a stem cell transplant.

The chain has TRBV11-1 and TRBJ2-3, with a tentative D call TRBD2 (5 bases). There are 17 residues in the CDR3. Germline V gene sequence: CDR1 SGHAT, CDR2 FQDESV (reference sequence). V lost 5 bases and J 0 bases, leaving 18 bases between the germline ends. The CDR3 DNA sequence: TGTGCCAGCAGCCGACGGAGGATAGCGACTAGCACAGATACGCAGTATTTT. It translates to CASSRRRIATSTDTQYF.

V and J are TRBV20-1 and TRBJ1-1; D unclear. Trimming left V 3 bases short and J 3 bases short, with 23 bases between. This CDR3 region has 17 residues. Per the germline V gene, CDR1 is DFQATT and CDR2 is SNEGSKA (reference sequence). This CDR3 is CSARVLALRAAYTEAFF. The CDR3 DNA follows: TGCAGTGCTAGGGTTCTCGCGTTGAGGGCAGCCTACACTGAAGCTTTCTTT.

This clonotype was observed at least ten times. This chain connects TRBV20-1 to TRBJ2-7; 11 nucleotides align to TRBD2. V shed 0 bases and J 2 bases; nucleotides not matched to a gene: 6. CDR3 length: 16 residues. Per the germline V gene, CDR1 is DFQATT and CDR2 is SNEGSKA (reference sequence). The CDR3 region is CSARETLAGGPYEQYF. CDR3 nucleotide sequence: TGCAGTGCTAGAGAAACCCTAGCGGGAGGTCCCTACGAGCAGTACTTC.

The genes are TRBV28 and TRBJ1-1, with a weak D call TRBD1 (6 bases). Trimming left V 5 bases short and J 4 bases short, with 29 bases between. CDR3 size: 19 residues. Germline assignment: CDR1 MDHEN and CDR2 SYDVKM. The CDR3 loop reads CASSLTRTLQGRGPTEAFF. The CDR3 nucleotides are TGTGCCAGCAGTCTCACCCGTACCCTACAGGGAAGGGGTCCCACTGAAGCTTTCTTT.

As for this clonotype: A much larger clonotype is one base distant, so this may be a read error. The gene calls are TRBV5-1 and TRBJ2-1; weak D call: TRBD2 (5 bases). The V gene lost 5 bases and the J gene lost 8 bases, with 20 bases spanning the gap. The CDR3 totals 15 residues. Looked up from germline, CDR1 is SGHRS and CDR2 is YFSETQ. As DNA, the CDR3 is TGCGCCAGCAGTCCCCCTAGGGAGTTCTTCGATGAGCAGTTCTTC. It specifies CASSPPREFFDEQFF.

This clonotype was seen ten or more times. The chain links TRBV20-1 to TRBJ2-3; D is undetermined. Trimming left V 0 bases short and J 6 bases short, with 10 bases between. Germline-derived CDR1 and CDR2 are DFQATT and SNEGSKA (reference sequence). CDR3 length: 13 residues. CDR3 bases: TGCAGTGCTAGAGATCAGGTGGCGGATACGCAGTATTTT. It codes for CSARDQVADTQYF.

This sequence joins TRBV10-3 and TRBJ2-3; TRBD2 agrees at 16 bases. Trimming removed 0 bases from V and 4 bases from J; junction bases left unmatched: 10. Per germline, CDR1 ENHRY and CDR2 SYGVKD. The length of the CDR3 is 20 residues. DNA for the CDR3: TGTGCCATCAGTGAGTCGTATGGGACTAGCGGGAGGGCCAACGCAGATACGCAGTATTTT. Its protein product is CAISESYGTSGRANADTQYF.

This clonotype was seen a few times. This chain connects TRBV10-3 to TRBJ2-7; 10 bases are shared with TRBD2. The CDR3 totals 15 residues. In germline, CDR1 is ENHRY, CDR2 SYGVKD. V shed 0 bases, J shed 3 bases, and the junction held 2 bases outside the gene matches. CDR3 nucleotides: TGTGCCATCAGTGAGTCACTAGCGGGGCGCTACGAGCAGTACTTC. It specifies CAISESLAGRYEQYF.

This chain uses TRBV3-1 with TRBJ2-1; 7 bases match TRBD1. This CDR3 comprises 17 residues. Germline V gene data show CDR1 as LGHDT and CDR2 as YNNKEL (reference sequence). V lost 0 bases, J lost 3 bases, and 8 bases stayed unmatched. As DNA, the CDR3 is TGTGCCAGCAGCCAAGAGGCCGGTGGGACAGTCTACAATGAGCAGTTCTTC. The encoded protein is CASSQEAGGTVYNEQFF.

The rearrangement joins TRBV3-1 to TRBJ2-5; 11 bases match TRBD2. The germline gives CDR1 LGHDT, CDR2 YNNKEL (reference sequence). V was clipped by 4 bases and J by 2 bases; unmatched bases: 3. This CDR3 has 15 amino acids. CDR3 sequence reads: CASSLWTSGQETQYF. The CDR3 nucleotides are TGTGCCAGCAGCCTCTGGACTAGCGGGCAAGAGACCCAGTACTTC.

The chain employs TRBV29-1 and TRBJ2-1; 7 bases match TRBD2. The germline V gene encodes CDR1 SQVTM and CDR2 ANQGSEA. Losses at the gene ends were 5 bases for V and 15 bases for J; bases not matched to a gene: 16. The CDR3 is 13 residues long. In DNA, the CDR3 is TGCAGCGTTCTCCGCGGGAGCGGACCCGCTCCGTTCTTC. This encodes CSVLRGSGPAPFF.

Many counts were recorded for this clonotype. V and J are TRBV12-3 or TRBV12-4 and TRBJ2-7; TRBD2 matches 9 bases. The CDR3 runs 15 residues. With V trimmed by 6 bases and J by 3 bases, 9 bases remained unmatched. In nucleotides, the CDR3 is TGTGCCAGCAGCGGGGTAGCGGGAGCCGTCTACGAGCAGTACTTC. Amino acid sequence: CASSGVAGAVYEQYF.

About this clonotype itself: This may be a read error: a much more frequent sequence differs by one nucleotide. The chain has TRBV7-9 and TRBJ2-1, with 7 positions matching TRBD2. Looked up from germline, CDR1 is SEHNR and CDR2 is FQNEAQ (reference sequence). The CDR3 has 15 amino acids. CDR3 protein: CASSGGSIFYNAQFF. CDR3 DNA: TGTGCCAGCAGCGGCGGGAGTATATTCTACAATGCGCAGTTCTTC.

This clonotype was detected many times. The J gene is TRBJ1-6, the V gene TRBV5-6; D not certain. Per germline, CDR1 SGHDT and CDR2 YYEEEE. V was clipped by 2 bases and J by 9 bases, with 6 bases between them. The CDR3 runs 12 residues. The CDR3 is CASSFVISPLHF. CDR3 DNA sequence: TGTGCCAGCAGCTTTGTGATTTCACCCCTCCACTTT.

This clonotype was counted ten times or more. In DNA form, the CDR3 reads TGCGCCAGCAGTGAAAACAGAATTTTCACTGAAGCTTTCTTT. Translation gives CASSENRIFTEAFF. This sequence joins TRBV10-2 and TRBJ1-1; D ambiguous. The length of the CDR3 is 14 residues. CDR1 is WSHSY, CDR2 SAAADI, per germline. Trimming cost V 3 bases and J 4 bases, with 12 bases left between them.

This clonotype was detected only a few times. This chain uses TRBV6-1 with TRBJ1-2; possibly TRBD1 for D (5 bases). Germline values: CDR1 MNHNS, CDR2 SASEGT. The V gene lost 10 bases and the J gene lost 1 base, with 16 bases spanning the gap. CDR3 length: 14 amino acids. CDR3 coding DNA: TGTGCCACAGCAGCGGGGGTCCATAACTATGGCTACACCTTC. As protein: CATAAGVHNYGYTF.

This clonotype was detected only a few times. The chain is built from TRBV7-9 and TRBJ2-7; D may correspond to TRBD1 or TRBD2 (5 bases each). Germline V gene data show CDR1 as SEHNR and CDR2 as FQNEAQ (reference sequence). V was pared by 4 bases and J by 3 bases, with 10 bases between. The CDR3 covers 13 residues. The CDR3 nucleotides are TGTGCCAGCAGCTCCGGGGCCGACTACGAGCAGTACTTC. Its protein is CASSSGADYEQYF.

This clonotype was recorded at least ten times. The chain couples TRBV11-2 to TRBJ1-4; no clear D. CDR1 is SGHAT, CDR2 FQNNGV, per germline. Deletions cut 0 bases from V and 5 bases from J, with 7 bases between. The CDR3 runs to 14 residues. The CDR3 loop reads CASSLDRINEKLFF. The CDR3 DNA follows: TGTGCCAGCAGCTTAGACCGGATCAATGAAAAACTGTTTTTT.

Many counts were recorded for this clonotype. The V gene is TRBV7-3, the J gene TRBJ1-5; TRBD1 matches 8 bases. V shed 5 bases and J 6 bases; nucleotides not matched to a gene: 3. Germline V gene data show CDR1 as SGHTA and CDR2 as FQGTGA. This CDR3 contains 13 residues. The CDR3 DNA is TGTGCCAGCAGCCACGACAGGGGTCAGCCCCAGCATTTT. As protein: CASSHDRGQPQHF.

In its sample, this clonotype was seen many times. The chain links TRBV27 to TRBJ2-7; no clear D gene. V was trimmed by 7 bases and J by 6 bases, leaving 13 bases between them. The CDR3 runs 12 residues. The V gene's germline CDR1 is MNHEY and CDR2 SMNVEV (reference sequence). The CDR3 sequence is CASTSRTFEQYF. The CDR3 nucleotides read TGTGCCAGCACCTCCAGGACGTTCGAGCAGTACTTC.

This chain joins TRBV5-1 and TRBJ2-7; 13 bases agree with TRBD2. CDR1 and CDR2 (germline): SGHRS, YFSETQ. The V gene end was trimmed by 4 bases and the J gene end by 3 bases; junction bases not matched to a gene: 10. This CDR3 contains 17 residues. The CDR3 coding sequence is TGCGCCAGCAGCATGGGACTAGCGGGGCCTGAGATCTACGAGCAGTACTTC. It encodes CASSMGLAGPEIYEQYF.

This clonotype was seen a few times. The chain has TRBV9 and TRBJ2-7; tentatively, D is TRBD1 or TRBD2 (5 bases each). With 0 bases removed from V and 7 bases from J, the gap between germline ends came to 17 bases. Germline V gives CDR1 SGDLS, CDR2 YYNGEE. There are 15 residues in the CDR3. CDR3 coding DNA: TGTGCCAGCAGCGTAGAAGGGGAAGGGAGCTGGGAGCAGTACTTC. Its protein is CASSVEGEGSWEQYF.

This clonotype was detected only a few times. This chain links TRBV5-1 with TRBJ2-7, with D hard to call. This CDR3 is built from 11 residues. V dropped 4 bases and J dropped 3 bases, with 5 bases sitting between them. Germline V gene lookup returns CDR1 SGHRS and CDR2 YFSETQ. The CDR3 DNA follows: TGCGCCAGCAGCAAAGACTACGAGCAGTACTTC. Its translation is CASSKDYEQYF.

This clonotype appeared many times. The V and J genes are TRBV4-1 and TRBJ1-4; 7 bases are a match to TRBD1. Germline CDR1 and CDR2: MGHRA and YSYEKL. CDR3 length equals 16 residues. Losses at the gene ends were 0 bases for V and 13 bases for J; bases not matched to a gene: 14. This CDR3 is CASSQDFRTGPSGLFF. CDR3 coding DNA: TGCGCCAGCAGCCAAGATTTTCGGACAGGTCCCTCCGGACTGTTTTTT.

J is TRBJ1-4 and V is TRBV5-5, with unresolved D. CDR3 size: 17 residues. Per the germline V gene, CDR1 is SGHKS and CDR2 is YYEKEE (reference sequence). Trimming removed 5 bases from V and 0 bases from J, with 17 bases in between. The CDR3 nucleotides read TGTGCCAGCAGTGAGCCCATGGGCCTTGCAACTAATGAAAAACTGTTTTTT. Translated, it gives CASSEPMGLATNEKLFF.

This clonotype was picked up many times. V is TRBV20-1 and J is TRBJ2-2; the D is unclear. Germline CDR1 DFQATT, CDR2 SNEGSKA (reference sequence). Between the trimmed V and J ends, which lost 5 bases and 3 bases, there was a span of 13 bases. The CDR3 is made up of 14 amino acids. The CDR3 protein is CSALLRPDTGELFF. The DNA for the CDR3 is TGCAGTGCTCTCCTACGACCGGACACCGGGGAGCTGTTTTTT.

There are many counts of this clonotype. The CDR3 region is CASSLGGVGIQETQYF. As DNA, the CDR3 is TGCGCCAGCAGCCTGGGTGGTGTGGGAATCCAAGAGACCCAGTACTTC. This chain connects TRBV5-1 to TRBJ2-5; D not certain. Trimming stripped 4 bases from V and 1 base from J, with 17 bases between. Germline CDR1 SGHRS, CDR2 YFSETQ. The CDR3 runs to 16 residues.

V and J are TRBV5-1 and TRBJ2-4; possibly TRBD1 for D (6 bases). The germline V gene has CDR1 SGHRS and CDR2 YFSETQ. V shed 0 bases and J shed 11 bases, with 12 bases lying between them. The CDR3 extends over 13 amino acids. CDR3 residues: CASSLDRAKFQYF. CDR3 DNA: TGCGCCAGCAGCTTGGACAGGGCGAAGTTTCAGTACTTC.

The genes are TRBV28 and TRBJ2-7; 9 bases line up with TRBD1. V gave up 5 bases and J gave up 2 bases; unmatched junction bases: 22. Per germline, CDR1 MDHEN and CDR2 SYDVKM. The CDR3 runs to 20 residues. CDR3 region: CASSPKPGTGRRRGAYEQYF. DNA of the CDR3: TGTGCCAGCAGTCCTAAGCCCGGGACAGGGAGGAGAAGAGGTGCCTACGAGCAGTACTTC.